A selection of T cell receptor beta chains follows, all from one sample in a study of control samples from healthy donors and cancer patients. Libraries were prepared by immunoSEQ multiplex PCR; TCRdb keeps only in-frame clonotypes and omits some of them. The data hold approximately 170,000 clones, with 80% to 95% observed a single time. The source material was blood. These receptors were taken from a woman aged 25-40 years in good health. CDR3s include the opening cysteine and the closing phenylalanine or tryptophan. D genes are given only for firm matches. Expanded clones are given a class, and other clones once, few, many or no size at all.

>TRBV11-2|TRBD2|16|TRBJ2-3|-
CASSPPRDYHTDTQYF
TGTGCCAGCAGCCCGCCCAGGGACTACCACACAGATACGCAGTATTTT
>TRBV6-1|-|15|TRBJ2-7|-
CASSEGGAIVYEQYF
TGTGCCAGCAGTGAAGGGGGGGCAATAGTGTACGAGCAGTACTTC
>TRBV3-1/TRBV3-2|TRBD2|16|TRBJ2-7|-
CASSQAGTSGSYEQYF
TGTGCCAGCAGCCAAGCCGGGACTAGCGGATCCTACGAGCAGTACTTC
>TRBV6-6|TRBD1|16|TRBJ1-1|-
CASRTGVTSMNTEAFF
TGTGCCAGCAGAACAGGGGTAACCTCCATGAACACTGAAGCTTTCTTT
>TRBV5-6|TRBD1|14|TRBJ1-4|-
CASSLRQGGTKLFF
TGTGCCAGCAGCCTCCGACAGGGCGGGACAAAACTGTTTTTT
>TRBV28|TRBD1|15|TRBJ1-6|-
CASSSMTGWESPLHF
TGTGCCAGCAGTTCAATGACAGGGTGGGAATCACCCCTCCACTTT
>TRBV27|-|16|TRBJ1-2|-
CASRKAGTAADYGYTF
TGTGCCAGCAGAAAGGCCGGGACGGCGGCCGATTATGGCTACACCTTC
>TRBV2|TRBD1|13|TRBJ1-4|-
CASADRAGEKLFF
TGTGCCAGCGCAGACAGGGCGGGTGAAAAACTGTTTTTT
>TRBV2|-|12|TRBJ2-1|-
CASTESGNEQFF
TGTGCCAGCACCGAATCGGGGAATGAGCAGTTCTTC
>TRBV2|-|15|TRBJ1-5|few
CASRTGDAGNQPQHF
TGTGCCAGCAGGACGGGGGACGCCGGCAATCAGCCCCAGCATTTT
>TRBV28|-|15|TRBJ1-5|-
CASSLWMGVEQPQHF
TGTGCCAGCAGTTTATGGATGGGGGTGGAACAGCCCCAGCATTTT
>TRBV5-1|TRBD1|16|TRBJ1-2|-
CASSPLPWTGMDGYTF
TGCGCCAGCAGCCCCCTACCCTGGACAGGGATGGATGGCTACACCTTC
>TRBV11-2|-|14|TRBJ2-7|-
CASSSNTGAYEQYF
TGTGCCAGCAGCTCCAACACCGGGGCTTACGAGCAGTACTTC
>TRBV12-3/TRBV12-4|TRBD1|13|TRBJ2-7|-
CASSLQRGQEQYF
TGTGCCAGCAGTTTACAAAGGGGGCAAGAGCAGTACTTC
>TRBV2|-|12|TRBJ1-2|-
CARVGLNYGYTF
TGTGCCAGAGTGGGTCTTAACTATGGCTACACCTTC
>TRBV30|TRBD1|14|TRBJ1-2|-
CAWSAGTANYGYTF
TGTGCCTGGAGTGCTGGGACAGCAAACTATGGCTACACCTTC
>TRBV20-1|-|15|TRBJ2-2|-
CSASARDINTGELFF
TGCAGTGCTAGTGCCCGGGACATCAACACCGGGGAGCTGTTTTTT
>TRBV9|-|13|TRBJ1-1|-
CASSGEAGTEAFF
TGTGCCAGCAGCGGAGAGGCCGGGACGGAAGCTTTCTTT
>TRBV7-9|-|14|TRBJ2-5|-
CASSLFGGQETQYF
TGTGCCAGCAGCTTATTCGGGGGTCAAGAGACCCAGTACTTC
>TRBV4-2|-|17|TRBJ1-3|-
CASSQSTGTVSGNTIYF
TGTGCCAGCAGCCAAAGTACGGGAACTGTCTCTGGAAACACCATATATTTT
>TRBV29-1|TRBD2|14|TRBJ2-3|-
CSVVPSGRGDTQYF
TGCAGCGTTGTGCCTAGCGGGAGGGGAGATACGCAGTATTTT
>TRBV7-9|-|13|TRBJ2-2|-
CASVSGNSGELFF
TGTGCCAGCGTCTCAGGGAATTCCGGGGAGCTGTTTTTT
>TRBV12-3/TRBV12-4|-|12|TRBJ1-1|-
CASSLQGPEAFF
TGTGCCAGCAGTTTACAGGGACCTGAAGCTTTCTTT
>TRBV28|TRBD2|15|TRBJ2-7|-
CASSGKRGGAYEQYF
TGTGCCAGCAGCGGGAAGCGCGGGGGTGCCTACGAGCAGTACTTC
>TRBV25-1|-|11|TRBJ1-4|-
CASSEREKLFF
TGTGCCAGCAGTGAACGTGAAAAACTGTTTTTT
>TRBV9|TRBD2|17|TRBJ2-1|-
CASSEGSGRGTYNEQFF
TGTGCCAGCAGCGAGGGTAGCGGGAGGGGTACCTACAATGAGCAGTTCTTC
>TRBV12-3/TRBV12-4|-|12|TRBJ1-4|-
CASSLVREKLFF
TGTGCCAGCAGTTTAGTGCGTGAAAAACTGTTTTTT